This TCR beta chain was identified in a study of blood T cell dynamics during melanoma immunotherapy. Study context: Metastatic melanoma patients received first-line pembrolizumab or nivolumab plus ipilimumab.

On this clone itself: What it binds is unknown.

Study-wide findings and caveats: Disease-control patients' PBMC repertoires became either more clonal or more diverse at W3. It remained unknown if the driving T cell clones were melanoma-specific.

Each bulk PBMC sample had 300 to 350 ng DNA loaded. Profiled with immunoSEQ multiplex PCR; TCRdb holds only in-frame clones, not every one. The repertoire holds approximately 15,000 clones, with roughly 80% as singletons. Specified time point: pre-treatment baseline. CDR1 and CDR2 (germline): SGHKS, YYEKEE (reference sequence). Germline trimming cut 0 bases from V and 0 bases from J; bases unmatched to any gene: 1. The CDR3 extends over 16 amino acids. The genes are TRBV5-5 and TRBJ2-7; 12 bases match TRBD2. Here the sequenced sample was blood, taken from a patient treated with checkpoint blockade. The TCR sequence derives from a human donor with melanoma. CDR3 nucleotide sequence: TGTGCCAGCAGCTTGGCGACTAGCGGGAGCTCCTACGAGCAGTACTTC. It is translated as CASSLATSGSSYEQYF.